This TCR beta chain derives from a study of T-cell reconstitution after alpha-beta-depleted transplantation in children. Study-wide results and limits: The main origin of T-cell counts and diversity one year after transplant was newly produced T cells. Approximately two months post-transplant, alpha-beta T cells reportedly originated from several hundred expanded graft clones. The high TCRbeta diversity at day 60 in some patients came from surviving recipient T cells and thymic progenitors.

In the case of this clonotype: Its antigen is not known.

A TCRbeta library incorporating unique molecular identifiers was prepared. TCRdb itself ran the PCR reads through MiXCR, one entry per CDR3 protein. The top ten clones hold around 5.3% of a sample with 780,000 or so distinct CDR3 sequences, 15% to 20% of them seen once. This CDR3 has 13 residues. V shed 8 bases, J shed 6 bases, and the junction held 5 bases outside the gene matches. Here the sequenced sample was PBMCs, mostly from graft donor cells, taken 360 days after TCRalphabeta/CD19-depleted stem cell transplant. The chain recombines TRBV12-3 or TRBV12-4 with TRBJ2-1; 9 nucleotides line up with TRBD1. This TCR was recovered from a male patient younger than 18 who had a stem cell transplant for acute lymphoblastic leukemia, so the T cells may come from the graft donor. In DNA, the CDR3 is TGTGCCAGCTGGACAGGGGTAAGCAATGAGCAGTTCTTC. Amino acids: CASWTGVSNEQFF.